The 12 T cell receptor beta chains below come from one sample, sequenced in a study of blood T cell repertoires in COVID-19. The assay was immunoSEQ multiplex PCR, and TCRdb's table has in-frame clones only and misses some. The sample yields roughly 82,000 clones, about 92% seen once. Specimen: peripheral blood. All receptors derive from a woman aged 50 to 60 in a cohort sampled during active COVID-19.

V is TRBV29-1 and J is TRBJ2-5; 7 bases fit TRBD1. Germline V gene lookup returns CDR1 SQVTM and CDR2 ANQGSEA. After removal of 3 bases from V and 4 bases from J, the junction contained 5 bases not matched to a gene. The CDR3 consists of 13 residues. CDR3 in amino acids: CSVDRQGAETQYF. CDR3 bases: TGCAGCGTTGATCGACAGGGTGCAGAGACCCAGTACTTC.

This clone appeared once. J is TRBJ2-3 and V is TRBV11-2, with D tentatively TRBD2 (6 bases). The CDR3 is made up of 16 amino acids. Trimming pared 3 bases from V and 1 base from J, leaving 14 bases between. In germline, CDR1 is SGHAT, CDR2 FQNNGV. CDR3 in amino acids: CASSLGSGRRTDTQYF. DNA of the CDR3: TGTGCCAGCAGCTTGGGCTCGGGGAGGCGCACAGATACGCAGTATTTT.

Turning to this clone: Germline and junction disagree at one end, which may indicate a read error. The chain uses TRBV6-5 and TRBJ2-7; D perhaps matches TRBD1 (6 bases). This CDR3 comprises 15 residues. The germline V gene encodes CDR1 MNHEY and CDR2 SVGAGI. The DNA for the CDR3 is TGTGCCAGCGTGGGTCCCCGGGACAACTCCTACAAGCAGTACTTC. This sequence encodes CASVGPRDNSYKQYF.

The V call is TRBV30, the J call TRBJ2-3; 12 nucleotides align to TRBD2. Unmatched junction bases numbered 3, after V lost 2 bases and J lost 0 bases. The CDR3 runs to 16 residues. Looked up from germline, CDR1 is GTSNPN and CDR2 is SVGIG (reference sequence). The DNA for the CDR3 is TGTGCCTGGAGTATTGGGACTAGCGGGAGCACAGATACGCAGTATTTT. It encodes CAWSIGTSGSTDTQYF.

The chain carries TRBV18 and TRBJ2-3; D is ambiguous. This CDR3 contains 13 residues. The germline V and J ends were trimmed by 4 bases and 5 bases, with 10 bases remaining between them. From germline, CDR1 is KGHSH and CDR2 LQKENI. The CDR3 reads CASSLGDRDTQYF. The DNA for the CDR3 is TGTGCCAGCTCACTCGGAGATCGAGATACGCAGTATTTT.

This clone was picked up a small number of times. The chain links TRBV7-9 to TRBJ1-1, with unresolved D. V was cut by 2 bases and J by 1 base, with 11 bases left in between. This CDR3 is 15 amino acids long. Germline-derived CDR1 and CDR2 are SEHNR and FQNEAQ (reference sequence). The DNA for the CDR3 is TGTGCCAGCAGCTTAAAGTTGGCACCGAACACTGAAGCTTTCTTT. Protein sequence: CASSLKLAPNTEAFF. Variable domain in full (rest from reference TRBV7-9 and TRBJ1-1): DTGVSQNPRHKITKRGQNVTFRCDPISEHNRLYWYRQTLGQGPEFLTYFQNEAQLEKSRLLSDRFSAERPKGSFSTLEIQRTEQGDSAMYLCASSLKLAPNTEAFFGQGTRLTVV.

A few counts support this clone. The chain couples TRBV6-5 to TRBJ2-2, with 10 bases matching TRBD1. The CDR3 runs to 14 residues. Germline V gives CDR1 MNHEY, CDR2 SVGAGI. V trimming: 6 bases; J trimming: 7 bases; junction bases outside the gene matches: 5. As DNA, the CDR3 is TGTGCCAGCAGCCCGGGACAGGGGATCGGGGAGCTGTTTTTT. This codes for CASSPGQGIGELFF.

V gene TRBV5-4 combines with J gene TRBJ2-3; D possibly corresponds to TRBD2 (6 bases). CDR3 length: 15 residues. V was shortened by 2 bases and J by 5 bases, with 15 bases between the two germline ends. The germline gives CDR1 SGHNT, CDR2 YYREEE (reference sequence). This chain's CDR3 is CASSFGGRREDTQYF. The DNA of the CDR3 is TGTGCCAGCAGCTTTGGAGGGCGTCGAGAAGATACGCAGTATTTT.

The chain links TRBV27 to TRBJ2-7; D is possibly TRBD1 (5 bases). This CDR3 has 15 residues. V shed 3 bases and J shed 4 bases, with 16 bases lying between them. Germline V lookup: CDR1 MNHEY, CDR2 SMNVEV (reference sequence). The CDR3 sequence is CASSLTATNLYEQYF. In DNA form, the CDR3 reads TGTGCCAGCAGTTTGACAGCGACCAACCTATACGAGCAGTACTTC.

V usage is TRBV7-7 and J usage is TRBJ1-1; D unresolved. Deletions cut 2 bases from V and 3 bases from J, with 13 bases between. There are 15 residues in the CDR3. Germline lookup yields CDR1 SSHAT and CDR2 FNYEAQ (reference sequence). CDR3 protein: CASSLREYGDTEAFF. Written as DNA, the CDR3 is TGTGCCAGCAGCTTAAGGGAATACGGGGACACTGAAGCTTTCTTT.

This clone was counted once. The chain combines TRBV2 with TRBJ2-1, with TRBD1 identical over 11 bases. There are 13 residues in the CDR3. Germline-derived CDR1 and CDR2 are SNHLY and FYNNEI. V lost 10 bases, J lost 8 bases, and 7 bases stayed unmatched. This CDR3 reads CANSGTGGHEQFF. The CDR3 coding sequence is TGTGCCAATTCCGGGACAGGGGGGCATGAGCAGTTCTTC.

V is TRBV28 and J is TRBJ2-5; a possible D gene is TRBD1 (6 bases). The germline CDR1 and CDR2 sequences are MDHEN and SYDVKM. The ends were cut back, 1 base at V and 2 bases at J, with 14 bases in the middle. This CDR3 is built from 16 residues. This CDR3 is CASSLLGATGQETQYF. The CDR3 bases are TGTGCCAGCAGTTTATTGGGGGCGACTGGTCAAGAGACCCAGTACTTC.